Detailed here is one TCR beta chain. Its antigen is not identified. The germline CDR1 and CDR2 sequences are SGHRS and YFSETQ. CDR3 size: 13 residues. With 2 bases removed from V and 4 bases from J, the gap between germline ends came to 10 bases. The data are from a study of T-cell reconstitution after alpha-beta-depleted transplantation in children. Whole-study findings and limits: Where some patients showed high TCRbeta diversity at day 60, it came from recipient T cells and thymic progenitors that had survived. Roughly two months post-transplant, alpha-beta T cells reportedly originated from several hundred graft clones that had expanded.

Preparation of the TCRbeta library involved a method that used unique molecular identifiers. TCRdb processed the PCR reads anew with MiXCR; each CDR3 protein has one entry. Here the sample spans about 250,000 distinct CDR3 sequences, roughly a quarter being singletons. The receptor's source is a female patient between 2 and 15 years old who had a stem cell transplant for congenital amegakaryocytic thrombocytopenia, so the T cells may come from the graft donor. This chain connects TRBV5-1 to TRBJ2-7, with D tentatively TRBD1 (5 bases). Sequenced here: PBMCs, mostly from graft donor cells, sampled 360 days after TCRalphabeta/CD19-depleted stem cell transplant. CDR3 in amino acids: CASSFDSKYEQYF. The CDR3 coding sequence is TGCGCCAGCAGCTTCGACAGTAAGTACGAGCAGTACTTC.